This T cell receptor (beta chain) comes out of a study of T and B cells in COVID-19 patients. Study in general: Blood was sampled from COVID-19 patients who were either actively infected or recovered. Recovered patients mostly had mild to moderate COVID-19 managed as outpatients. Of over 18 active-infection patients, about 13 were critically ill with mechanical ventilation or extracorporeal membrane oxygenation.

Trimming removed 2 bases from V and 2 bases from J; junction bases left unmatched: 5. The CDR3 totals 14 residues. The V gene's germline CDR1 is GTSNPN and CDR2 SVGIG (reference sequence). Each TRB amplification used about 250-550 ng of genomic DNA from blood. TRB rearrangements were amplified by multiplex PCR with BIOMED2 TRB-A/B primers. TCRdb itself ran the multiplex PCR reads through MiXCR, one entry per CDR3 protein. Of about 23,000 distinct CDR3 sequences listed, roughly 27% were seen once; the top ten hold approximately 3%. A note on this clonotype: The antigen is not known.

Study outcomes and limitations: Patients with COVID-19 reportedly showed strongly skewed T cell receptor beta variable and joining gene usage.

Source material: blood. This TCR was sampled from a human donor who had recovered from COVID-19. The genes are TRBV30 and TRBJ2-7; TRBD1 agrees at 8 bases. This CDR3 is CAWSTGTGAYEQYF. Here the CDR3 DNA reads TGTGCCTGGAGTACCGGGACAGGAGCCTACGAGCAGTACTTC.